The entry below describes one TCR beta chain. Its antigen is not known. The source of the sample is a study of cytomegalovirus exposure and HLA in healthy donors. Whole-study results and caveats: Roughly uniform depth of sequencing across donors was assumed in presence/absence analyses. Using the classifier, cytomegalovirus status was reportedly diagnosed with high specificity and sensitivity. Trimming of TCR beta V- and J-genes showed a link, identified in a later analysis, to a missense DCLRE1C variant.

Donors counted as nominally healthy when sampled, yet unrecorded immune exposures were likely. CDR1 is LNHDA, CDR2 SQIVND, per germline (reference sequence). V was clipped by 7 bases and J by 4 bases; unmatched bases: 6. This CDR3 contains 13 residues. With 60 Vbeta and 13 Jbeta primers, the PCR was carried out. Some clones are missing from TCRdb's copy, which holds only in-frame ones; the method was immunoSEQ multiplex PCR. The table includes more than 140,000 clones, roughly 78% detected once. The sequence was obtained from a young man in good health and CMV-seropositive. Sequenced sample: PBMCs. This chain links TRBV19 with TRBJ2-7; 8 bases agree with TRBD2. The chain's CDR3 is CASKLAGNYEQYF. In DNA, the CDR3 is TGTGCCAGTAAGTTAGCGGGGAATTACGAGCAGTACTTC.